This T cell receptor (beta chain) stems from a study of blood T cell repertoires in COVID-19. The length of the CDR3 is 15 residues. The germline V and J ends were trimmed by 2 bases and 3 bases, with 11 bases remaining between them. CDR1 and CDR2 from the germline V gene are MNHNS and SASEGT. The repertoire was sequenced with immunoSEQ multiplex PCR; TCRdb's copy has only in-frame clones and lacks some. The sample shows 120,000 to 150,000 clones, 87% of them seen only once. Sample: peripheral blood. The V gene is TRBV6-1, the J gene TRBJ1-5; D is unresolved. The TCR was taken from a middle-aged man who had recovered from COVID-19. The CDR3 protein is CASSEYGQINQPQHF. In nucleotides, the CDR3 is TGTGCCAGCAGTGAATATGGGCAGATCAATCAGCCCCAGCATTTT.